These 27 T cell receptor beta chains originate from one sample sequenced in a study of tumor T cells in aggressive B-cell lymphoma. Generated by immunoSEQ multiplex PCR, the TCRdb table keeps only in-frame clones and is missing some. Of about 5,100 clones in the sample, approximately 94% were seen once. Sequenced input: tumor tissue. These receptors were collected from an adult with diffuse large B cell lymphoma.

The rearrangement links TRBV5-1 to TRBJ2-5, with 9 bases lining up with TRBD2. The CDR3 extends over 16 amino acids. With 0 bases clipped from V and 1 base from J, the junction kept 4 bases outside the gene matches. Germline V gene lookup returns CDR1 SGHRS and CDR2 YFSETQ. The CDR3 nucleotides are TGCGCCAGCAGCTTGGCGTCTAGCGGGACCCAAGAGACCCAGTACTTC. This gives the protein CASSLASSGTQETQYF.

The chain uses TRBV6-6 and TRBJ2-3; 8 positions match TRBD2. The CDR3 extends over 16 amino acids. Per germline, CDR1 MNHNY and CDR2 SVGAGI (reference sequence). Unmatched junction bases numbered 14, after V lost 7 bases and J lost 5 bases. CDR3 amino acids: CASTLMGGSGGDTQYF. In DNA, the CDR3 is TGTGCCAGCACCCTTATGGGAGGGAGCGGGGGAGATACGCAGTATTTT.

The chain uses TRBV5-1 and TRBJ2-2; unclear D gene. CDR3 length equals 13 residues. Germline lookup yields CDR1 SGHRS and CDR2 YFSETQ. V lost 4 bases and J 1 base, leaving 5 bases between the germline ends. For the CDR3, the DNA is TGCGCCAGCAGCGTCCAGAACACCGGGGAGCTGTTTTTT. This translates into CASSVQNTGELFF.

J is TRBJ2-7 and V is TRBV27; TRBD1 agrees at 10 bases. With V trimmed by 6 bases and J by 2 bases, 4 bases remained unmatched. The CDR3 sequence is 14 residues long. CDR1 and CDR2 from the germline V gene are MNHEY and SMNVEV (reference sequence). In DNA form, the CDR3 reads TGTGCCAGCAGGGACAGGGGGGGCCCCTACGAGCAGTACTTC. Its translation: CASRDRGGPYEQYF.

Here the CDR3 reads CASSSTGTSYNEQFF. For the CDR3, the DNA is TGTGCCAGCAGCTCCACCGGGACATCCTACAATGAGCAGTTCTTC. V gene TRBV7-2 combines with J gene TRBJ2-1; tentative D call: TRBD1 (6 bases). The CDR3 has 15 amino acids. Trimming stripped 4 bases from V and 1 base from J, with 11 bases between. Germline V gene data show CDR1 as SGHTA and CDR2 as FQGNSA. Filled out from reference TRBV7-2 and TRBJ2-1, the complete variable domain reads GAGVSQSPSNKVTEKGKDVELRCDPISGHTALYWYRQSLGQGLEFLIYFQGNSAPDKSGLPSDRFSAERTGGSVSTLTIQRTQQEDSAVYLCASSSTGTSYNEQFFGPGTRLTVL.

This clone was observed once. The rearrangement joins TRBV30 to TRBJ1-5; the D gene is possibly TRBD1 (6 bases). Germline assignment: CDR1 GTSNPN and CDR2 SVGIG (reference sequence). CDR3 length: 13 residues. Trimming left V 2 bases short and J 3 bases short, with 8 bases between. The CDR3 DNA reads as TGTGCCTGGAGTAGGGACACCAATCAGCCCCAGCATTTT. It translates to CAWSRDTNQPQHF. Looking up the rest from reference TRBV30 and TRBJ1-5 gives the full variable domain: SQTIHQWPATLVQPVGSPLSLECTVEGTSNPNLYWYRQAAGRGLQLLFYSVGIGQISSEVPQNLSASRPQDRQFILSSKKLLLSDSGFYLCAWSRDTNQPQHFGDGTRLSIL.

The V and J genes are TRBV7-8 and TRBJ2-3; 10 bases agree with TRBD1. Germline V gene data show CDR1 as SGHVS and CDR2 as FQNEAQ. J lost 4 bases, V lost 4 bases, and 5 bases had no gene match. The CDR3 has 15 residues. Written as DNA, the CDR3 is TGTGCCAGCAGCTCCAGACAGGGGGCCGCAGATACGCAGTATTTT. This translates into CASSSRQGAADTQYF.

This clone was observed once. The chain carries TRBV11-1 and TRBJ1-2, with TRBD1 matching over 8 bases. Germline CDR1 reads SGHAT; CDR2 reads FQDESV (reference sequence). The V gene end was trimmed by 5 bases and the J gene end by 5 bases; junction bases not matched to a gene: 10. CDR3 length: 15 residues. The CDR3, as DNA: TGTGCCAGCAGCCCCCGGGCAGGGGGCAGGTATGGCTACACCTTC. Protein product: CASSPRAGGRYGYTF. The whole variable domain, remainder taken from reference TRBV11-1 and TRBJ1-2, is EAEVAQSPRYKITEKSQAVAFWCDPISGHATLYWYRQILGQGPELLVQFQDESVVDDSQLPKDRFSAERLKGVDSTLKIQPAELGDSAMYLCASSPRAGGRYGYTFGSGTRLTVV.

The V call is TRBV5-1, the J call TRBJ2-5; maybe TRBD2 (6 bases). CDR3 length: 15 amino acids. The V gene's germline CDR1 is SGHRS and CDR2 YFSETQ. The V gene lost 7 bases and the J gene lost 5 bases, with 21 bases spanning the gap. DNA of the CDR3: TGCGCCAGCGGCGTGGACGGAGGGCATGTGGAGACCCAGTACTTC. It codes for CASGVDGGHVETQYF.

This clone was detected a few times. The V gene is TRBV27, the J gene TRBJ2-2; D may be TRBD2 (6 bases). The CDR3 is 16 amino acids. The V and J ends lost 2 bases and 3 bases respectively, with 13 bases between them. Germline assignment: CDR1 MNHEY and CDR2 SMNVEV (reference sequence). The CDR3 here is CASSLVGGTDTGELFF. The CDR3 DNA is TGTGCCAGCAGTTTAGTGGGGGGAACGGACACCGGGGAGCTGTTTTTT.

The sample holds one count of this clone. This rearrangement joins TRBV6-5 to TRBJ2-3; 9 bases fit TRBD2. The V and J ends lost 0 bases and 4 bases, in that order; junction bases with no gene match: 2. This CDR3 spans 15 amino acids. The germline V gene encodes CDR1 MNHEY and CDR2 SVGAGI. Written as DNA, the CDR3 is TGTGCCAGCAGTTACTCGGCGGGAGGGGCAGATACGCAGTATTTT. This codes for CASSYSAGGADTQYF.

V usage is TRBV4-3 and J usage is TRBJ1-2; no definite D call. The CDR3 extends over 14 amino acids. Between the trimmed V and J ends, which lost 1 base and 0 bases, there was a span of 6 bases. Germline V gives CDR1 LGHNA, CDR2 YSLEER. The CDR3 here is CASSQGASNYGYTF. DNA for the CDR3: TGCGCCAGCAGCCAAGGAGCTTCTAACTATGGCTACACCTTC.

The chain has TRBV28 and TRBJ2-3; 7 bases are shared with TRBD1. The germline V gene encodes CDR1 MDHEN and CDR2 SYDVKM. There are 15 residues in the CDR3. J was trimmed by 2 bases and V by 6 bases; bases with no gene match: 8. In DNA form, the CDR3 reads TGTGCCAGCAGCTTTGAGGGGGCCGACACAGATACGCAGTATTTT. Residues: CASSFEGADTDTQYF.

The gene calls are TRBV4-3 and TRBJ2-3; TRBD2 aligns across 10 bases. Germline V gene sequence: CDR1 LGHNA, CDR2 YSLEER. There are 15 residues in the CDR3. J gave up 4 bases and V 6 bases, and 7 bases lay outside the gene matches. The CDR3 spells CASSLSGGAPDTQYF. Here the CDR3 DNA reads TGCGCCAGCAGTCTAAGCGGGGGGGCCCCAGATACGCAGTATTTT.

The chain carries TRBV4-2 and TRBJ2-2, with 8 bases matching TRBD1. The CDR3 runs to 16 residues. Germline CDR1 LGHNA, CDR2 YNFKEQ. J was trimmed by 2 bases and V by 4 bases; bases with no gene match: 6. The CDR3 here is CASSPVRGRNTGELFF. Written as DNA, the CDR3 is TGTGCCAGCAGCCCCGTCAGGGGGCGCAACACCGGGGAGCTGTTTTTT.

The chain is built from TRBV4-3 and TRBJ2-1; 7 bases align to TRBD2. In germline, CDR1 is LGHNA, CDR2 YSLEER. The trim removed 0 bases at V and 8 bases at J, leaving 16 bases unmatched. The CDR3 loop spans 18 amino acids. CDR3 residues: CASSQDQASGKTDDEQFF. The DNA for the CDR3 is TGCGCCAGCAGCCAAGATCAGGCTAGCGGTAAAACCGACGATGAGCAGTTCTTC.

For this clone: Its ends do not fully match the called genes, so a read error is possible. The genes are TRBV7-7 and TRBJ2-2, with 7 bases identical to TRBD1. Germline V gene data show CDR1 as SSHAT and CDR2 as FNYEAQ (reference sequence). The CDR3 has 13 residues. The CDR3 nucleotides are TGTGCTAGCAGCTTAGGGACAGCCGGGGAGCTGTTTTTT. Translation gives CASSLGTAGELFF.

The chain links TRBV18 to TRBJ2-5, with 8 bases fitting TRBD1. Germline CDR1 and CDR2: KGHSH and LQKENI. Trimming at V came to 3 bases and at J to 2 bases, leaving 2 bases not matched to a gene. The CDR3 contains 14 residues. This CDR3 is CASSPGQDQETQYF. CDR3 coding DNA: TGTGCCAGCTCACCGGGACAGGATCAAGAGACCCAGTACTTC.

This rearrangement joins TRBV4-3 to TRBJ2-7; D might be TRBD1 (5 bases). The germline CDR1 and CDR2 sequences are LGHNA and YSLEER. The CDR3 length is 14 residues. Trimming removed 6 bases from V and 0 bases from J, with 12 bases in between. CDR3 in DNA: TGCGCCAGCAGGCAGGACACGAGCTCCTACGAGCAGTACTTC. As protein: CASRQDTSSYEQYF.

This clone was seen once. The chain uses TRBV7-2 and TRBJ1-1; 7 nucleotides line up with TRBD1. Germline assignment: CDR1 SGHTA and CDR2 FQGNSA. With V trimmed by 4 bases and J by 10 bases, 9 bases remained unmatched. CDR3 length: 13 amino acids. CDR3 bases: TGTGCCAGCAGCTCAACTTACAGGGGTGTAGCTTTCTTT. Translated, it gives CASSSTYRGVAFF.

The chain employs TRBV27 and TRBJ1-2; 8 nucleotides agree with TRBD1. CDR1 MNHEY and CDR2 SMNVEV come from the germline V gene (reference sequence). Trimming took 2 bases from V and 8 from J; bases not matched to a gene: 4. This CDR3 has 13 residues. CDR3 sequence reads: CASSLIGQGGYTF. CDR3 coding DNA: TGTGCCAGCAGTTTAATTGGACAGGGCGGCTACACCTTC.

The chain has TRBV1 and TRBJ2-3; the tabulated D call, TRBD2, remains unverified against the DNA. TRBV1 is given as a pseudogene. The CDR3 runs to 15 residues. DNA for the CDR3: TGCACCAGCAGCCCGAAACGGGGGGGCCCAGATACGCAGTATTTT. This sequence encodes CTSSPKRGGPDTQYF.

About this clone: One junction end disagrees with the germline gene, perhaps due to a read error. The V and J genes are TRBV5-6 and TRBJ2-7; tentative D call: TRBD2 (6 bases). Germline V CDR1 and CDR2: SGHDT, YYEEEE. The CDR3 runs to 11 residues. As DNA, the CDR3 is TGTGCCAGCAGCTTGACGCGGGATATGACCTTC. Translated, it gives CASSLTRDMTF.

The chain is built from TRBV14 and TRBJ1-2, with 8 bases lining up with TRBD1. Germline CDR1 and CDR2: SGHDN and FVKESK. The V gene end was trimmed by 1 base and the J gene end by 2 bases; junction bases not matched to a gene: 3. The CDR3 contains 15 residues. CDR3 amino acids: CASSQVQGANYGYTF. The CDR3 DNA sequence: TGTGCCAGCAGCCAAGTTCAGGGGGCCAACTATGGCTACACCTTC.

The chain recombines TRBV11-3 with TRBJ1-1; D is unclear. V lost 0 bases to trimming and J lost 4 bases, with 6 bases between them. Per germline, CDR1 SGHNT and CDR2 YENEEA. The CDR3 contains 13 residues. The CDR3 spells CASSLEAGTEAFF. The CDR3 nucleotides read TGTGCCAGCAGCTTAGAGGCAGGCACTGAAGCTTTCTTT. Combining the CDR3 with reference TRBV11-3 and TRBJ1-1 gives the whole variable domain EAGVVQSPRYKIIEKKQPVAFWCNPISGHNTLYWYLQNLGQGPELLIRYENEEAVDDSQLPKDRFSAERLKGVDSTLKIQPAELGDSAVYLCASSLEAGTEAFFGQGTRLTVV.

The V and J genes are TRBV18 and TRBJ1-1, with D hard to call. Germline V gene sequence: CDR1 KGHSH, CDR2 LQKENI. Trimming took 6 bases from V and 5 from J, leaving 10 bases between them. The CDR3 has 12 amino acids. Written as DNA, the CDR3 is TGTGCCAGCTCCCCAAGGGAGACTGAAGCTTTCTTT. Amino acid sequence: CASSPRETEAFF. Full variable domain (remainder filled in from reference TRBV18 and TRBJ1-1): NAGVMQNPRHLVRRRGQEARLRCSPMKGHSHVYWYRQLPEEGLKFMVYLQKENIIDESGMPKERFSAEFPKEGPSILRIQQVVRGDSAAYFCASSPRETEAFFGQGTRLTVV.

The table lists this clone with a count of one. This sequence joins TRBV27 and TRBJ2-3, with TRBD2 identical over 12 bases. The germline V gene encodes CDR1 MNHEY and CDR2 SMNVEV (reference sequence). V dropped 0 bases and J dropped 1; count of bases not matched to a gene: 2. The CDR3 is made up of 17 amino acids. This CDR3 reads CASSLSRTSGGTDTQYF. CDR3 sequence (DNA): TGTGCCAGCAGTTTATCGCGGACTAGCGGGGGCACAGATACGCAGTATTTT.